The 24 T cell receptor beta chains listed next were all sequenced from one sample in a study of T cell clonality in common variable immunodeficiency. Using immunoSEQ multiplex PCR, the repertoire was profiled, and TCRdb retains in-frame clones only, with some absent. There are 50,000 to 65,000 clones in the sample, none observed a single time. The material sequenced was peripheral blood mononuclear cells. These receptors originate from a person aged 18 to 75 in good health.

This clone has at least ten counts. The CDR3 goes on 3 residues after the read ends, and that part is filled in from the germline J gene. The chain links TRBV2 to TRBJ1-3, with no clear D. Germline CDR1 SNHLY, CDR2 FYNNEI. The CDR3 is 13 residues long. V lost 4 bases to trimming and J lost 1 base, with 5 bases between them. The CDR3 sequence is CASSGGSGNTIYF. The sequenced CDR3 bases are TGTGCCAGCAGTGGCGGATCTGGAAACACC.

The table lists this clone with many counts. The read comes to an end 3 residues before the CDR3 does, leaving the germline J gene to fill in the end. The V call is TRBV5-4, the J call TRBJ1-5; D remains unclear. The CDR3 covers 13 residues. Looked up from germline, CDR1 is SGHNT and CDR2 is YYREEE (reference sequence). V was pared by 2 bases and J by 9 bases, with 12 bases between. CDR3 region: CASSFGELGPQHF. The covered CDR3 bases are TGTGCCAGCAGCTTCGGGGAATTGGGGCCC.

This clone was seen ten or more times. CDR3 residues: CASSLEQFYEQYF. Partial CDR3 DNA: TGTGCCAGCAGCTTAGAACAGTTCTACGAG. V and J are TRBV11-2 and TRBJ2-7; D uncertain. The CDR3 extends 3 residues past the end of the read, so its final part is completed from the germline J gene. The germline V and J ends were trimmed by 0 bases and 3 bases, with 6 bases remaining between them. The CDR3 loop spans 13 amino acids. Per the germline V gene, CDR1 is SGHAT and CDR2 is FQNNGV.

The table lists this clone with many counts. The missing CDR3 end, 3 residues past where the read stops, is filled in from the germline J gene. The chain employs TRBV20-1 and TRBJ2-2; D might be TRBD1 (5 bases). Trimming took off 2 bases at V and 7 bases at J, with 11 bases between the two ends. Germline V gene lookup returns CDR1 DFQATT and CDR2 SNEGSKA (reference sequence). The length of the CDR3 is 13 residues. This chain's CDR3 is CSARRGRDGELFF. CDR3 DNA, as far as it was read: TGCAGTGCTAGAAGGGGCAGGGACGGGGAG.

This clone was counted many times. The read gets to within 3 residues of the CDR3 end, and the germline J gene fills in the rest. This chain joins TRBV19 and TRBJ2-2; TRBD2 matches 8 bases. The germline gives CDR1 LNHDA, CDR2 SQIVND (reference sequence). The CDR3 is made up of 13 amino acids. J gave up 6 bases and V 5 bases, and 2 bases lay outside the gene matches. The CDR3 protein is CASSSGGAGELFF. The sequenced CDR3 bases are TGTGCCAGTAGTTCCGGGGGGGCCGGGGAG.

This clone was recorded many times. The DNA ends 3 residues before the CDR3 does, and the rest of the CDR3 is filled in from the germline J gene. The rearrangement links TRBV15 to TRBJ1-4; no firm D call. The ends were cut back, 8 bases at V and 3 bases at J, with 13 bases in the middle. Germline CDR1 LNHNV, CDR2 YYDKDF (reference sequence). The CDR3 contains 14 residues. CDR3 bases read: TGTGCCACCCAAACAGTGGGCGCTAATGAAAAA. This sequence encodes CATQTVGANEK. The entire CDR3 sequence reads CATQTVGANEKLFF.

In its sample, this clone was seen many times. Read coverage stops 3 residues before the CDR3 terminus; the germline J gene supplies the remainder. The rearrangement links TRBV4-1 to TRBJ1-3; D ambiguous. V lost 3 bases, J lost 2 bases, and 11 bases lay in between. This CDR3 spans 15 amino acids. The germline gives CDR1 MGHRA, CDR2 YSYEKL. CDR3 bases read: TGCGCCAGCAGCCACCTAACCACGCCTGGAAACACC. It codes for CASSHLTTPGNT. The whole CDR3 sequence is CASSHLTTPGNTIYF.

This clone was observed at least ten times. The read is 3 residues too short to cover the CDR3 end, so that end is filled in from the germline J gene. The V and J genes are TRBV30 and TRBJ1-6; 7 positions agree with TRBD1. Germline CDR1 and CDR2: GTSNPN and SVGIG (reference sequence). J gave up 8 bases and V 0 bases, and 4 bases lay outside the gene matches. The CDR3 loop spans 14 amino acids. CDR3 region: CAWSVGQGDSPLHF. Partial CDR3 DNA: TGTGCCTGGAGTGTAGGGCAGGGGGATTCACCC.

Comments on this clone: The read is 3 residues too short to cover the CDR3 end, so that end is filled in from the germline J gene. The chain uses TRBV19 and TRBJ2-7; D may be TRBD1 (5 bases). V lost 7 bases and J 6 bases, leaving 13 bases between the germline ends. CDR3 length: 12 residues. The germline V gene encodes CDR1 LNHDA and CDR2 SQIVND (reference sequence). The sequenced part of the CDR3 DNA is TGTGCCAGTAAGGCAGGGATCGGCGAG. Protein: CASKAGIGE. The full CDR3 reads CASKAGIGEQYF.

This clone was recorded many times. The read is 3 residues too short to cover the CDR3 end, so that end is filled in from the germline J gene. The chain is built from TRBV12-3 or TRBV12-4 and TRBJ1-1; perhaps TRBD1 as D (5 bases). Deletions cut 2 bases from V and 0 bases from J, with 7 bases between. This CDR3 spans 14 amino acids. The CDR3 DNA, read in part, is TGTGCCAGCAGTTTAAGGGGTTTGAACACTGAA. Protein sequence: CASSLRGLNTE. The whole CDR3 protein reads CASSLRGLNTEAFF.

There are many counts of this clone. The read ends 3 residues shy of where the CDR3 ends; the end is completed using the germline J gene. The V call is TRBV9, the J call TRBJ2-2; 12 bases fit TRBD1. Germline CDR1 is SGDLS and CDR2 is YYNGEE. This CDR3 is 18 amino acids long. J gave up 0 bases and V 4 bases, and 7 bases lay outside the gene matches. The sequenced part of the CDR3 DNA is TGTGCCAGCAGCTTCCGGGACAGGGGGCGCACGAACACCGGGGAG. It codes for CASSFRDRGRTNTGE. The CDR3 reads in full as CASSFRDRGRTNTGELFF. Filled out from reference TRBV9 and TRBJ2-2, the complete variable domain reads DSGVTQTPKHLITATGQRVTLRCSPRSGDLSVYWYQQSLDQGLQFLIQYYNGEERAKGNILERFSAQQFPDLHSELNLSSLELGDSALYFCASSFRDRGRTNTGELFFGEGSRLTVL.

Many counts were recorded for this clone. CDR3 amino acids: CASRLSSEAFF. CDR3 bases read: TGTGCCAGCAGGCTAAGTAGTGAA. The V and J genes are TRBV2 and TRBJ1-1; D is uncertain. Coverage ceases 3 residues before the CDR3 finishes, and the germline J gene fills in the end. The germline V and J ends were trimmed by 6 bases and 7 bases, with 9 bases remaining between them. CDR3 length equals 11 residues. CDR1 and CDR2 from the germline V gene are SNHLY and FYNNEI.

This clone showed up many times. The CDR3 is cut off 3 residues early in the read; its end comes from the germline J gene. The chain links TRBV12-3 or TRBV12-4 to TRBJ1-1, with D perhaps matching TRBD1 (6 bases). V was trimmed by 6 bases and J by 4 bases, leaving 15 bases between them. The CDR3 loop spans 14 amino acids. The CDR3 sequence is CASRRNRAATEAFF. CDR3 DNA, as far as it was read: TGTGCCAGCAGGAGGAACAGGGCGGCCACTGAA.

This clone was seen at least ten times. The read stops 3 residues short of the end of the CDR3; the missing end is completed from the germline J gene. The chain carries TRBV29-1 and TRBJ2-3; no clear D. Deletions cut 2 bases from V and 4 bases from J, with 4 bases between. Germline V gene data show CDR1 as SQVTM and CDR2 as ANQGSEA. The CDR3 length is 11 residues. The CDR3 is CSVEIADTQYF. The sequenced CDR3 bases are TGCAGCGTTGAAATCGCAGATACG.

There are many counts of this clone. The CDR3 goes on 3 residues after the read ends, and that part is filled in from the germline J gene. The V gene is TRBV5-8, the J gene TRBJ1-5, with D maybe TRBD1 (5 bases). Germline values: CDR1 SGHTS, CDR2 YDEGEE. V shed 0 bases and J shed 3 bases, with 7 bases lying between them. This CDR3 comprises 14 residues. CDR3 bases read: TGTGCCAGCAGCTTGGGACAGCCCAATCAGCCC. It yields the protein CASSLGQPNQP. The entire CDR3 sequence reads CASSLGQPNQPQHF.

Ten or more counts support this clone. The read halts 3 residues ahead of the CDR3 end, with the missing end drawn from the germline J gene. The V and J genes are TRBV18 and TRBJ2-7; D call uncertain. The germline gives CDR1 KGHSH, CDR2 LQKENI. V dropped 0 bases and J dropped 5 bases, with 8 bases sitting between them. CDR3 length: 13 amino acids. The sequenced CDR3 bases are TGTGCCAGCTCACCACCGCTGAGCCACGAG. It yields the protein CASSPPLSHE. The whole CDR3 sequence is CASSPPLSHEQYF.

This clone was seen repeatedly, ten times or more. The read gets to within 3 residues of the CDR3 end, and the germline J gene fills in the rest. The rearrangement uses TRBV19 and TRBJ1-1; 8 nucleotides align to TRBD1. With V trimmed by 5 bases and J by 2 bases, 7 bases remained unmatched. Germline lookup yields CDR1 LNHDA and CDR2 SQIVND (reference sequence). The CDR3 contains 15 residues. The CDR3: CASSRPGGLNTEAFF. CDR3 bases read: TGTGCCAGTAGTCGACCAGGGGGCTTAAACACTGAA.

This clone came up many times. The CDR3 extends 3 residues past the end of the read, so its final part is completed from the germline J gene. This sequence joins TRBV2 and TRBJ2-7; the match to TRBD1 covers 9 bases. The CDR3 loop spans 12 amino acids. CDR1 is SNHLY and CDR2 is FYNNEI in the germline V gene. The V gene end was trimmed by 7 bases and the J gene end by 3 bases; junction bases not matched to a gene: 1. The part of the CDR3 DNA that was read is TGTGCCAGCATGGGACAGGGCTACGAG. Encoded protein: CASMGQGYE. The entire CDR3 is CASMGQGYEQYF.

This clone showed up many times. The sequence runs out 3 residues before the end of the CDR3; the remainder is reconstructed from the germline J gene. V gene TRBV5-4 combines with J gene TRBJ2-2; 9 nucleotides align to TRBD1. Per the germline V gene, CDR1 is SGHNT and CDR2 is YYREEE (reference sequence). V shed 5 bases, J shed 8 bases, and the junction held 10 bases outside the gene matches. The CDR3 has 15 residues. The CDR3 here is CASSHLTGGPGELFF. Partial CDR3 DNA: TGTGCCAGCAGTCACCTGACAGGGGGACCGGGGGAG.

This clone was picked up many times. The read gets to within 3 residues of the CDR3 end, and the germline J gene fills in the rest. The rearrangement uses TRBV30 and TRBJ2-7; 7 bases are a match to TRBD1. This CDR3 has 12 residues. The germline V gene has CDR1 GTSNPN and CDR2 SVGIG (reference sequence). V lost 5 bases, J lost 5 bases, and 6 bases stayed unmatched. Partial CDR3 DNA: TGTGCCTGGGGGAGACAGGGCCACGAG. Residues: CAWGRQGHE. The whole CDR3 protein reads CAWGRQGHEQYF.

This clone was counted at least ten times. From the germline J gene comes the end of the CDR3, since the read stops 3 residues before it. The chain joins TRBV6-1 to TRBJ2-7; D might be TRBD1 (7 bases). The CDR3 runs to 14 residues. The V gene lost 4 bases and the J gene lost 4 bases, with 14 bases spanning the gap. Germline V gives CDR1 MNHNS, CDR2 SASEGT. This chain's CDR3 is CASSVGGTVYEQYF. The DNA read from the CDR3 is TGTGCCAGCAGTGTCGGCGGGACAGTATACGAG.

This clone was counted a few times. The read ends 3 residues early relative to the CDR3; the germline J gene fills the gap. The V gene is TRBV6-4, the J gene TRBJ1-2, with D unclear. The length of the CDR3 is 12 residues. Germline CDR1 MRHNA, CDR2 SNTAGT. The CDR3 DNA, read in part, is TGTGCCAGCAGTGAACAAGAGGGCGGC. Translated: CASSEQEGG. The CDR3 as a whole reads CASSEQEGGYTF.

This clone was counted at least ten times. The CDR3 end falls 3 residues outside the read, so it is completed with the germline J gene. The gene calls are TRBV30 and TRBJ1-1; no reliable D call. V lost 5 bases to trimming and J lost 1 base, with 5 bases between them. Looked up from germline, CDR1 is GTSNPN and CDR2 is SVGIG (reference sequence). The CDR3 has 11 amino acids. The CDR3 protein is CAWDKNTEAFF. The part of the CDR3 DNA that was read is TGTGCCTGGGACAAGAACACTGAA.

This clone occurred many times. The sequenced fragment ends 3 residues before the CDR3 boundary, so the rest is inferred from the germline J gene. This sample includes further DNA sequences coding for the same CDR3. The rearrangement uses TRBV20-1 and TRBJ2-7; 9 positions agree with TRBD1. Germline CDR1 DFQATT, CDR2 SNEGSKA (reference sequence). Germline trimming cut 2 bases from V and 4 bases from J; bases unmatched to any gene: 9. The CDR3 has 15 residues. The sequenced part of the CDR3 DNA is TGCAGTGCTAGATCACGACAGGGGGTAGGGTACGAG. Amino acid sequence: CSARSRQGVGYE. The entire CDR3 protein is CSARSRQGVGYEQYF.